This entry concerns a single TCR beta chain. This clonotype came up a few times. Its antigen remains undetermined. No qualities accompany the bases; no much larger clone lies one base away. The intended sense of this specimen's time point label: sample taken at primary tumor resection. TCR sequencing used whole RNA extracted from tumor and nontumor lung tissue, or from cryopreserved PBMC samples, without cell sorting. The donors were fewer than 90 patients from the lung TRACERx cohort who had early-stage, untreated non-small cell lung cancer. Only patients with enough RNA available from two or more tumor regions were chosen for TCR sequencing. The CDR3 sequence holds 13 residues, the cysteine and phenylalanine included. Only the CDR3 DNA stays, 39 bases, in frame from base 1. In the germline V gene, CDR1 corresponds to SGHTA and CDR2 to FQGNSA. V is cut by 4 bases and J by 8 bases, and the space between the germline ends is 13 bases.

The sample originates from a study of spatial heterogeneity in lung cancer (dated by TCRdb to between 2017 and 2020). In terms of the full investigation: Beta-chain transcripts were consistently detected in greater numbers than alpha-chain transcripts, which likely reflects a higher abundance of beta-chain transcripts. In the raw uncorrected reads, each unique combination of TCR and UMI appeared more than ten times on average. TCR alpha and beta repertoires were quantitatively compared across multiple tumor regions, matched nontumor lung and blood in non-small cell lung cancer. Nonsynonymous mutation counts, determined by whole-exome sequencing of tumor tissue, were related to features of the TCR repertoire. At surgery, both alpha and beta chains were TCR-sequenced in roughly 200 tumor regions, some 64 matched nontumor lung samples and some 56 PBMC samples.

Libraries were built with 5' RACE. The instrument given in TCRdb is NextSeq 500. In the TCR library protocol, a unique molecular identifier was attached to each TCR cDNA molecule so that PCR and sequencing errors could be corrected. The paper's processing steps were these. TCR identification, UMI-based error correction and CDR3 extraction were all carried out with Decombinator tools. TCRs above a frequency of 2 per 1,000, corresponding to the top 1% of the tumor frequency distribution, were defined as expanded. Each repertoire was subsampled 100 times to 5,000 TCRs, after which Renyi diversity was computed with the R vegan package. To build CDR3 similarity networks, amino acid triplet string-kernel similarity was used, and CDR3s were connected when their pairwise similarity was above 0.82. TCRdb reprocessing: public reads trimmed at Q25 with fastp, clones called with MiXCR, in-frame beta chains kept. Rows with one shared CDR3 protein collapse into an entry with the most common genes and DNA. These V and J calls originate from TCRdb's pipeline instead of the authors' own analysis. Within this sample are tens of thousands of distinct CDR3 sequences, with roughly 7% of them counted one time only. Approximately 2.9% of the sample comes from the top ten.

General findings and caveats noted by the study authors: Ubiquitous expanded tumor TCRs were detected in blood more often at tumor resection than at routine follow-up. Confirming at a functional level the hypothesis that regional TCRs recognize regional mutations was considered to require additional single-cell paired TCR alpha and beta sequencing.

The material sequenced was PBMCs, taken at surgery. This clonotype was sampled from a female donor with early-stage non-small cell lung cancer. Rearrangement joined TRBV7-2 to TRBJ2-3; the D segment could be TRBD1, given 5 matching bases. CDR3 loop: CASSSQEWGTQYF. The DNA sequence is TGTGCCAGCAGCTCACAGGAGTGGGGTACGCAGTATTTT. The CDR3, completed at both ends by the reference TRBV7-2 and TRBJ2-3 genes, gives the full variable domain GAGVSQSPSNKVTEKGKDVELRCDPISGHTALYWYRQSLGQGLEFLIYFQGNSAPDKSGLPSDRFSAERTGGSVSTLTIQRTQQEDSAVYLCASSSQEWGTQYFGPGTRLTVL.